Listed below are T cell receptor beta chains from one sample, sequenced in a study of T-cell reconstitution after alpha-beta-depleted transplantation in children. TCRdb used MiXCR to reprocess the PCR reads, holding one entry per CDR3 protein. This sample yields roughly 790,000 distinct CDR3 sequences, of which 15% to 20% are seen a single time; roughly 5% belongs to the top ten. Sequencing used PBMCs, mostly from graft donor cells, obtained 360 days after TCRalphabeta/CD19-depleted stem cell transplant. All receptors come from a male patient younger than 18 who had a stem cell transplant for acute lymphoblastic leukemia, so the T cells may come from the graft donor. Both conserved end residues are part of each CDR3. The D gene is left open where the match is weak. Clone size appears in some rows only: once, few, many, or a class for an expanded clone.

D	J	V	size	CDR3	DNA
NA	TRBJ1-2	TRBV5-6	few	CASSPPVGAGYGYTF	TGTGCCAGCAGCCCCCCCGTAGGGGCGGGATATGGCTACACCTTC
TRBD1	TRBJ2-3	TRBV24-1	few	CATRDTGGLADTQYF	TGTGCCACCAGAGACACAGGGGGCTTGGCAGATACGCAGTATTTT
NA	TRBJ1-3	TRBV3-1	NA	CASSLLEGSQSAIYF	TGTGCCAGCAGCCTCTTGGAGGGCAGTCAATCGGCCATATATTTT
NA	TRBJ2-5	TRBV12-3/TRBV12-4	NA	CASSILPGKETQYF	TGTGCCAGCAGCATACTCCCAGGGAAAGAGACCCAGTACTTC
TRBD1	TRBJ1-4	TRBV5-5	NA	CASSSGQLNEKLFF	TGTGCCAGCAGCTCGGGACAGCTTAATGAAAAACTGTTTTTT
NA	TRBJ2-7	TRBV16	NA	CASSQSGAGALSYEQYF	TGTGCCAGCAGCCAATCGGGGGCGGGAGCGCTCTCCTACGAGCAGTACTTC
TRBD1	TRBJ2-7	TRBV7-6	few	CASSLAQYRGRGSYEQYF	TGTGCCAGCAGCTTAGCCCAGTACAGGGGGCGTGGGTCCTACGAGCAGTACTTC
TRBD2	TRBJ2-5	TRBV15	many	CATSLGASGYQETQYF	TGTGCCACTTCGTTAGGGGCTAGCGGGTATCAAGAGACCCAGTACTTC
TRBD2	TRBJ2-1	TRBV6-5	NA	CASSHWDYQITYNEQFF	TGTGCCAGCAGTCACTGGGACTATCAGATTACCTACAATGAGCAGTTCTTC
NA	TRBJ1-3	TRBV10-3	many	CAIGSQFSGNTIYF	TGTGCCATCGGTTCACAGTTCTCTGGAAACACCATATATTTT
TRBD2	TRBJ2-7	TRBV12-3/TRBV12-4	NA	CASSRRLAESYEQYF	TGTGCCAGCAGTCGCCGACTAGCGGAATCCTACGAGCAGTACTTC
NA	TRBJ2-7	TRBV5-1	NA	CASSHTGLSYEQYF	TGCGCCAGCAGCCATACGGGACTCTCCTACGAGCAGTACTTC
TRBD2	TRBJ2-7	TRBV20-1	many	CSARRGRAYEQYF	TGCAGTGCTAGACGGGGGAGGGCCTACGAGCAGTACTTC
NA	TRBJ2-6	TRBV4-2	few	CASSQLGGGEAGANVLTF	TGTGCCAGCAGCCAATTAGGGGGGGGAGAGGCTGGGGCCAACGTCCTGACTTTC
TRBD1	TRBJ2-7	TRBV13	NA	CASSPDRDQPYEQYF	TGTGCCAGCAGCCCGGACAGGGATCAACCTTACGAGCAGTACTTC
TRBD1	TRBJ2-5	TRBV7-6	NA	CASSSTQDVGQGSETQYF	TGTGCCAGCAGCTCTACCCAGGACGTCGGACAGGGATCAGAGACCCAGTACTTC
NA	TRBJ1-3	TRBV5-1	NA	CASSLFSAGVWDTIYF	TGCGCCAGCAGTCTATTTTCCGCAGGGGTTTGGGACACCATATATTTT
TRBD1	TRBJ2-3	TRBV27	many	CASSLGGTGITDTQYF	TGTGCCAGCAGTTTAGGTGGGACAGGAATCACAGATACGCAGTATTTT
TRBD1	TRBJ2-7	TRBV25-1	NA	CASSEYQGQTYEQYF	TGTGCCAGCAGTGAATACCAGGGACAGACCTACGAGCAGTACTTC
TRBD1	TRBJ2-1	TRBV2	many	CASSERGPSYNEQFF	TGTGCCAGCAGTGAGAGGGGGCCATCCTACAATGAGCAGTTCTTC
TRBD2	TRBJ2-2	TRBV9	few	CASSVSAGGFTGELFF	TGTGCCAGCAGCGTATCAGCGGGAGGATTCACCGGGGAGCTGTTTTTT
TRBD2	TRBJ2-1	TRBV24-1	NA	CATSESGLAEDNEQFF	TGTGCCACCAGTGAATCGGGACTAGCGGAAGACAATGAGCAGTTCTTC
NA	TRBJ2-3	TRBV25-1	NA	CASSRRTITDTQYF	TGTGCCAGCAGTAGAAGGACCATTACAGATACGCAGTATTTT
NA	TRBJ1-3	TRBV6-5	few	CASSYSRFRAGSGNTIYF	TGTGCCAGCAGTTACTCGAGATTTCGGGCAGGGAGTGGAAACACCATATATTTT
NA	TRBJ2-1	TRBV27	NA	CASSLLAGGTYNEQFF	TGTGCCAGCAGTTTACTCGCCGGGGGAACCTACAATGAGCAGTTCTTC
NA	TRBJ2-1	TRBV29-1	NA	CSVAGQWGEDEQFF	TGCAGCGTTGCGGGGCAGTGGGGCGAAGATGAGCAGTTCTTC
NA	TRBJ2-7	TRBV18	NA	CASSPSTVVPTYEQYF	TGTGCCAGCTCACCATCTACAGTGGTTCCTACCTACGAGCAGTACTTC
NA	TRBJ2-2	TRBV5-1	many	CASRPGQPYTGELFF	TGCGCCAGCAGACCTGGACAGCCCTACACCGGGGAGCTGTTTTTT
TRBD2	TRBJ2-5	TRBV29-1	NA	CSVGGAGLAGLWETQYF	TGCAGCGTTGGTGGCGCCGGGCTAGCGGGACTTTGGGAGACCCAGTACTTC
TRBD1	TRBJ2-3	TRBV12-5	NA	CASGPGQGSTDTQYF	TGTGCTAGTGGTCCCGGACAGGGGAGCACAGATACGCAGTATTTT
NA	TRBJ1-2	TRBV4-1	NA	CASSQVGYGYTF	TGCGCCAGCAGCCAAGTTGGATATGGCTACACCTTC
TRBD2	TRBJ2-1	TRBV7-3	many	CASSPSGGRSYNEQFF	TGTGCCAGCAGCCCTAGCGGGGGCCGTTCCTACAATGAGCAGTTCTTC
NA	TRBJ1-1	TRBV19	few	CASSRRDRGAFF	TGTGCCAGTAGTCGACGGGACCGGGGAGCTTTCTTT
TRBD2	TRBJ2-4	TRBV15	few	CATRASGREQYF	TGTGCCACCAGGGCTAGCGGGAGGGAACAGTACTTC
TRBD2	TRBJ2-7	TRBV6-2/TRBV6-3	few	CASSYSASGRGRLREQYF	TGTGCCAGCAGTTACTCTGCTAGCGGGAGGGGCCGGCTACGGGAGCAGTACTTC
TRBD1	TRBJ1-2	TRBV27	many	CASSLSLLGTGPHYGYTF	TGTGCCAGCAGTTTGAGCCTCTTAGGGACAGGGCCTCACTATGGCTACACCTTC
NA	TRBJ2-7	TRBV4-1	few	CASSQAVLAPYEQYF	TGCGCCAGCAGCCAAGCGGTGCTAGCACCCTACGAGCAGTACTTC
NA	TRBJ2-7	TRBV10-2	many	CASSEIGNEQYF	TGCGCCAGCAGTGAGATAGGGAACGAGCAGTACTTC
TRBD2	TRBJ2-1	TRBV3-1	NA	CASSQASGTPYNEQFF	TGTGCCAGCAGCCAAGCTAGCGGGACCCCCTACAATGAGCAGTTCTTC
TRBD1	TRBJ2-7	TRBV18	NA	CASSPGQGVKSYEQYF	TGTGCCAGCTCACCAGGACAGGGCGTTAAGTCCTACGAGCAGTACTTC
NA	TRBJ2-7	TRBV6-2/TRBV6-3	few	CASSYDLKGRTGAVAYEQYF	TGTGCCAGCAGTTACGATCTAAAGGGGCGGACGGGCGCGGTCGCCTACGAGCAGTACTTC
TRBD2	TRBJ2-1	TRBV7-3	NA	CASSSPRGGRYNEQFF	TGTGCCAGCAGCTCCCCTCGGGGAGGGCGGTACAATGAGCAGTTCTTC
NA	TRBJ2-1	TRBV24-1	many	CATSSGYTYNEQFF	TGTGCCACCAGTAGCGGGTACACCTACAATGAGCAGTTCTTC
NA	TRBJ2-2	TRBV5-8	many	CASSLDIGELFF	TGTGCCAGCAGCTTGGATATCGGGGAGCTGTTTTTT
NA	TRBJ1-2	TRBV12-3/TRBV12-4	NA	CASSFGDSWYGYTF	TGTGCCAGCAGTTTCGGAGACTCCTGGTATGGCTACACCTTC